This T cell receptor beta chain was retrieved from a study of blood T cell repertoires in COVID-19. Looked up from germline, CDR1 is SGHKS and CDR2 is YYEKEE (reference sequence). V was shortened by 0 bases and J by 3 bases, with 10 bases between the two germline ends. CDR3 length: 15 amino acids. The assay was immunoSEQ multiplex PCR, and TCRdb's table has in-frame clones only and misses some. The sample includes some 120,000 clones, approximately 90% seen only once; the top ten take around 2.1%. The sequence derives from a man aged 45-60 years with COVID-19, enrolled during active disease. This chain connects TRBV5-5 to TRBJ1-5; D is unclear. Specimen: peripheral blood. The CDR3 nucleotides are TGTGCCAGCAGCTTGGCCGAGGTTCCCAATCAGCCCCAGCATTTT. Encoded protein: CASSLAEVPNQPQHF.